A selection of T cell receptor beta chains follows, all from one sample in a study of cytomegalovirus exposure and HLA in healthy donors. The table came from immunoSEQ multiplex PCR; TCRdb's copy has only in-frame clones and leaves some out. The repertoire holds hundreds of thousands of clones, with approximately 78% as singletons. The sample comprised PBMCs. These receptors all come from a boy between 10 and 17 years old in good health and CMV-seronegative. Both conserved end residues are part of each CDR3. A D gene is named only where the DNA matches it firmly. Not all rows give a size; the values are once, few, many and, for expanded clones, a class.

d_gene	v_gene	j_gene	abundance	CDR3aa	CDR3nt
NA	TRBV6-6	TRBJ2-4	NA	CASIGGAKNIQYF	TGTGCCAGCATCGGAGGGGCCAAAAACATTCAGTACTTC
NA	TRBV30	TRBJ2-1	few	CASQGLAVSYNEQFF	TGTGCCTCCCAGGGGCTAGCGGTCTCCTACAATGAGCAGTTCTTC
TRBD1	TRBV29-1	TRBJ1-2	NA	CSVEQGLANYGYTF	TGCAGCGTAGAACAGGGGTTGGCTAACTATGGCTACACCTTC
NA	TRBV6-5	TRBJ1-1	NA	CASSYSLDASTEAFF	TGTGCCAGCAGTTACAGTCTCGACGCTAGCACTGAAGCTTTCTTT
NA	TRBV6-5	TRBJ1-3	NA	CASSYAGTIYF	TGTGCCAGCAGTTACGCCGGCACCATATATTTT
NA	TRBV30	TRBJ2-7	NA	CAWSSSVPYEQYF	TGTGCCTGGAGTAGCAGCGTTCCCTACGAGCAGTACTTC
TRBD1	TRBV7-2	TRBJ1-2	NA	CASSPYNFDPGGSYGYTF	TGTGCCAGCAGCCCATACAATTTCGACCCAGGGGGGTCCTATGGCTACACCTTC
TRBD1	TRBV6-5	TRBJ2-2	NA	CASSKQGAYTGELFF	TGTGCCAGCAGCAAACAGGGGGCGTACACCGGGGAGCTGTTTTTT
NA	TRBV13	TRBJ2-7	NA	CASSLGQAPYEQYF	TGTGCCAGCAGCTTAGGCCAAGCGCCCTACGAGCAGTACTTC
NA	TRBV27	TRBJ2-7	NA	CASSPPTGTSVSYEQYF	TGTGCCAGCAGTCCCCCCACCGGGACTTCCGTCTCCTACGAGCAGTACTTC
NA	TRBV20-1	TRBJ1-2	once	CSVEGGYGYTF	TGCAGTGTAGAGGGTGGATATGGCTACACCTTC
NA	TRBV5-1	TRBJ1-2	NA	CASSLGTTPRIGGYTF	TGCGCCAGCAGCCTAGGGACAACGCCAAGGATAGGTGGCTACACCTTC
NA	TRBV2	TRBJ1-5	NA	CASTKDRRGQPQHF	TGTGCCAGCACCAAGGACAGACGGGGTCAGCCCCAGCATTTT
TRBD1	TRBV5-6	TRBJ1-2	few	CASSLDLGRQGQGYTF	TGTGCCAGCAGCTTGGATCTCGGGAGACAGGGACAGGGCTACACCTTC
NA	TRBV27	TRBJ1-6	few	CASSGTPIRVSPLHF	TGTGCCAGCAGCGGGACACCTATTAGAGTCTCACCCCTCCACTTT
NA	TRBV2	TRBJ2-5	NA	CASRVVGGPRQETQYF	TGTGCCAGCAGGGTTGTGGGGGGACCGAGACAAGAGACCCAGTACTTC
NA	TRBV14	TRBJ2-2	NA	CASSQWYPPGGELFF	TGTGCCAGCAGCCAATGGTATCCCCCGGGCGGGGAGCTGTTTTTT
NA	TRBV15	TRBJ2-7	NA	CATSSSNSIYEQYF	TGTGCCACCAGCAGTTCTAACAGTATTTACGAGCAGTACTTC
TRBD1	TRBV29-1	TRBJ1-1	NA	CSVAILAPGGAFF	TGCAGCGTCGCCATCCTGGCCCCAGGGGGAGCTTTCTTT
NA	TRBV30	TRBJ2-7	NA	CAWSVQFRGRYEQYF	TGTGCCTGGAGTGTACAATTCAGGGGCCGATACGAGCAGTACTTC
TRBD1	TRBV15	TRBJ2-1	NA	CATSSRGTGMDEQFF	TGTGCCACCAGCAGTCGAGGGACAGGGATGGATGAGCAGTTCTTC
NA	TRBV21-1	TRBJ1-1	few	CASSGLRGAGQKNTEAFF	TGTGCCAGCAGCGGATTGAGGGGGGCGGGACAGAAGAACACTGAAGCTTTCTTT
NA	TRBV10-3	TRBJ1-1	NA	CAISESRDSPAFF	TGTGCCATCAGTGAGTCGCGGGACTCCCCGGCTTTCTTT
TRBD1	TRBV18	TRBJ2-4	NA	CASSPTGQAGWNIQYF	TGTGCCAGCTCACCAACTGGACAGGCCGGGTGGAACATTCAGTACTTC